Below, 30 T cell receptor beta chains from the same sample are listed, as sequenced in a study of T-cell reconstitution after alpha-beta-depleted transplantation in children. For TCRbeta, the library was prepared with unique molecular identifiers. TCRdb ran MiXCR on the PCR reads and lists one entry per CDR3 protein. The sample contains about 170,000 distinct CDR3 sequences, around 10% of which appear only once. Sequenced material: PBMCs, taken before TCRalphabeta/CD19-depleted stem cell transplant. Receptors originate from a boy between 2 and 10 years old with acute myeloid leukemia, due to receive a stem cell transplant.

The table lists this clonotype with many counts. The V gene is TRBV4-1, the J gene TRBJ1-1; 7 bases align to TRBD1. This CDR3 is 18 amino acids long. Trimming removed 7 bases from V and 4 bases from J; junction bases left unmatched: 21. Germline V gene data show CDR1 as MGHRA and CDR2 as YSYEKL. The CDR3 region has the DNA TGCGCCAGCAAGAGGTTAGCGAGCAGGGGGTTTGTTGGCACTGAAGCTTTCTTT. This sequence encodes CASKRLASRGFVGTEAFF.

This clonotype was seen repeatedly, ten times or more. The chain links TRBV3-1 to TRBJ2-7, with D possibly matching TRBD2 (6 bases). Germline CDR1 and CDR2: LGHDT and YNNKEL (reference sequence). The CDR3 totals 15 residues. The V and J ends lost 1 base and 9 bases respectively, with 19 bases between them. Here the CDR3 DNA reads TGTGCCAGCAGCCAAGTAGGGAGGATCTACGAGCGGCAGTACTTC. Its protein is CASSQVGRIYERQYF.

This clonotype has a count of ten or more. The junction differs from germline at one of its ends, possibly a read error. The rearrangement joins TRBV5-6 to TRBJ1-2; 7 positions agree with TRBD1. Germline CDR1 reads SGHDT; CDR2 reads YYEEEE. This CDR3 is built from 13 residues. DNA of the CDR3: TGTGCCAGCAGGCGGACCGGGACAGCACCCTGGTACTTC. As protein: CASRRTGTAPWYF. The variable domain in full, completed from reference TRBV5-6 and TRBJ1-2, reads DAGVTQSPTHLIKTRGQQVTLRCSPKSGHDTVSWYQQALGQGPQFIFQYYEEEERQRGNFPDRFSGHQFPNYSSELNVNALLLGDSALYLCASRRTGTAPWYFGSGTRLTVV.

At least ten counts were recorded for this clonotype. The chain joins TRBV9 to TRBJ1-1; D unresolved. V was pared by 1 base and J by 1 base, with 11 bases between. Germline CDR1 and CDR2: SGDLS and YYNGEE. The CDR3 is 15 residues long. CDR3 nucleotide sequence: TGTGCCAGCAGCGTAATCGATTGGGAGAACACTGAAGCTTTCTTT. Translating it yields CASSVIDWENTEAFF.

This clonotype was counted a few times. This chain uses TRBV20-1 with TRBJ2-7; D uncertain. Germline V CDR1 and CDR2: DFQATT, SNEGSKA (reference sequence). This CDR3 comprises 12 residues. V shed 4 bases and J shed 1 base, with 8 bases lying between them. The CDR3 loop reads CSATPTSYEQYF. The CDR3 nucleotides are TGCAGTGCTACCCCTACATCCTACGAGCAGTACTTC.

The V call is TRBV4-1, the J call TRBJ2-7; 7 positions match TRBD1. The CDR3 loop spans 13 amino acids. The germline V gene encodes CDR1 MGHRA and CDR2 YSYEKL. The CDR3 protein is CASSQVGQVPKSV. CDR3 in DNA: TGCGCCAGCAGCCAAGTCGGACAGGTTCCAAAATCTGTC.

This clonotype was detected many times. The chain combines TRBV5-1 with TRBJ1-1; D is possibly TRBD1 (5 bases). The germline V gene encodes CDR1 SGHRS and CDR2 YFSETQ. The CDR3 length is 15 residues. Trimming pared 3 bases from V and 8 bases from J, leaving 20 bases between. The CDR3 nucleotides are TGCGCCAGCAGCTCCCTGACCGGGGCCGGAGGGGAAGCTTTCTTT. Translation gives CASSSLTGAGGEAFF.

Ten or more counts support this clonotype. V gene TRBV15 combines with J gene TRBJ2-3; no reliable D call. Trimming took 0 bases from V and 0 from J, leaving 1 base between them. CDR1 and CDR2 (germline): LNHNV, YYDKDF (reference sequence). This CDR3 has 13 amino acids. The CDR3 region has the DNA TGTGCCACCAGCAGAGACAGCACAGATACGCAGTATTTT. Protein: CATSRDSTDTQYF. The full variable domain, its missing parts supplied by reference TRBV15 and TRBJ2-3, is DAMVIQNPRYQVTQFGKPVTLSCSQTLNHNVMYWYQQKSSQAPKLLFHYYDKDFNNEADTPDNFQSRRPNTSFCFLDIRSPGLGDTAMYLCATSRDSTDTQYFGPGTRLTVL.

There are many counts of this clonotype. V gene TRBV7-2 combines with J gene TRBJ2-7; TRBD2 agrees at 11 bases. The CDR3 contains 15 residues. V lost 4 bases and J lost 4; bases outside the gene matches: 6. Germline CDR1 reads SGHTA; CDR2 reads FQGNSA. CDR3 region: CASSSRTSGSYEQYF. The CDR3 bases are TGTGCCAGCAGCTCTAGGACTAGCGGGTCTTACGAGCAGTACTTC.

There are many counts of this clonotype. The chain uses TRBV10-3 and TRBJ2-7; 7 bases agree with TRBD1. The germline CDR1 and CDR2 sequences are ENHRY and SYGVKD. With 6 bases clipped from V and 3 bases from J, the junction kept 5 bases outside the gene matches. The CDR3 runs 13 residues. This CDR3 reads CAIRGRQGYEQYF. The CDR3 DNA sequence: TGTGCCATCAGGGGGAGACAGGGCTACGAGCAGTACTTC.

For this clonotype: At one end the junction does not follow the germline gene, possibly because of a read error. V is TRBV28 and J is TRBJ2-5; 11 bases are a match to TRBD2. The germline V gene has CDR1 MDHEN and CDR2 SYDVKM. The CDR3 is 15 residues long. The CDR3 loop reads CASSLLAGDKENQYF. The CDR3 nucleotides read TGTGCCAGCAGTCTACTAGCGGGGGATAAAGAGAACCAGTACTTC.

To note about this clonotype: A much larger clone differs from this one at a single base, so this may be a read error. The J gene is TRBJ1-1, the V gene TRBV12-3 or TRBV12-4, with D possibly TRBD1 on 5 matching bases. V was trimmed by 5 bases and J by 3 bases, leaving 22 bases between them. The CDR3 has 17 amino acids. The CDR3 protein is CASSPRGHGGTHTEAFF. CDR3 nucleotides: TGTGCCAGCAGTCCCCGGGGTCATGGGGGGACGCACACTGAAGCTTTCTTT.

This clonotype was counted at least ten times. The V call is TRBV12-3 or TRBV12-4, the J call TRBJ1-2; D unresolved. V dropped 6 bases and J dropped 1 base, with 9 bases sitting between them. CDR3 size: 13 residues. The CDR3 DNA reads TGTGCCAGCAGGAAATCAAATAACTATGGCTACACCTTC. The encoded protein is CASRKSNNYGYTF.

This clonotype has a count of ten or more. The chain employs TRBV5-5 and TRBJ2-3, with D perhaps TRBD1 (5 bases). V lost 0 bases, J lost 1 base, and 18 bases lay in between. This CDR3 has 18 amino acids. In germline, CDR1 is SGHKS, CDR2 YYEKEE (reference sequence). The CDR3 reads CASSLVGQALGGTDTQYF. CDR3 coding DNA: TGTGCCAGCAGCTTGGTTGGGCAGGCCCTAGGGGGCACAGATACGCAGTATTTT.

V is TRBV30 and J is TRBJ1-1; D unclear. Germline CDR1 is GTSNPN and CDR2 is SVGIG (reference sequence). The CDR3 sequence is 11 residues long. V was pared by 3 bases and J by 1 base, with 3 bases between. The CDR3: CAWRGNTEAFF. CDR3 coding DNA: TGTGCCTGGAGGGGGAACACTGAAGCTTTCTTT.

This clonotype was seen repeatedly, ten times or more. The V call is TRBV12-3 or TRBV12-4, the J call TRBJ1-3; D is unclear. The CDR3 spans 14 residues. V was shortened by 6 bases and J by 0 bases, with 9 bases between the two germline ends. This CDR3 is CASRDGSSGNTIYF. CDR3 in DNA: TGTGCCAGCAGGGACGGGAGCTCTGGAAACACCATATATTTT.

This clonotype has ten or more counts. The chain recombines TRBV12-3 or TRBV12-4 with TRBJ2-1; 7 positions agree with TRBD2. The CDR3 runs 12 residues. Trimming removed 5 bases from V and 8 bases from J; junction bases left unmatched: 3. This CDR3 reads CASSPTSDEQFF. CDR3 nucleotide sequence: TGTGCCAGCAGTCCTACTAGCGATGAGCAGTTCTTC.

This clonotype has ten or more counts. The CDR3, as DNA: TGTGCCAGCACGGATGGGAGCTCCTATAATTCACCCCTCCACTTT. Its protein is CASTDGSSYNSPLHF. The chain carries TRBV7-9 and TRBJ1-6; no clear D gene. Germline V gene sequence: CDR1 SEHNR, CDR2 FQNEAQ (reference sequence). This CDR3 contains 15 residues. The V end lost 7 bases, the J end lost 0 bases, and 10 bases lay between the germline ends. The full variable domain, completed using reference TRBV7-9 and TRBJ1-6, is DTGVSQNPRHKITKRGQNVTFRCDPISEHNRLYWYRQTLGQGPEFLTYFQNEAQLEKSRLLSDRFSAERPKGSFSTLEIQRTEQGDSAMYLCASTDGSSYNSPLHFGNGTRLTVT.

The sample holds many counts of this clonotype. V gene TRBV7-8 combines with J gene TRBJ2-5; 8 positions agree with TRBD1. This CDR3 is 15 amino acids long. The V and J ends lost 7 bases and 5 bases, in that order; junction bases with no gene match: 12. Germline values: CDR1 SGHVS, CDR2 FQNEAQ. The CDR3 DNA follows: TGTGCCAGCACCACATTGCAGGGGGCCGGGGAGACCCAGTACTTC. Encoded protein: CASTTLQGAGETQYF. Using reference TRBV7-8 and TRBJ2-5 for the parts outside the CDR3, the full variable domain is GAGVSQSPRYKVAKRGQDVALRCDPISGHVSLFWYQQALGQGPEFLTYFQNEAQLDKSGLPSDRFFAERPEGSVSTLKIQRTQQEDSAVYLCASTTLQGAGETQYFGPGTRLLVL.

This clonotype was seen at least ten times. The J gene is TRBJ2-1, the V gene TRBV19; D may be TRBD1 or TRBD2 (5 bases each). V was shortened by 4 bases and J by 0 bases, with 13 bases between the two germline ends. Germline CDR1 LNHDA, CDR2 SQIVND (reference sequence). CDR3 length: 16 amino acids. CDR3 DNA: TGTGCCAGTAGTAGGGACCACTCAAGCTCCTACAATGAGCAGTTCTTC. It codes for CASSRDHSSSYNEQFF.

Turning to this clonotype: A read error is possible here, since a much larger clone lies one base away. The rearrangement links TRBV6-1 to TRBJ2-3; a weak D match, TRBD1 (6 bases). This CDR3 has 15 residues. Germline CDR1 is MNHNS and CDR2 is SASEGT. The CDR3 DNA sequence: TGTGCCAGCAGCTTCCTACAGGGAAGCACAGATACGCAGTCTTTT. It codes for CASSFLQGSTDTQSF.

The V call is TRBV10-1, the J call TRBJ2-7; 7 bases line up with TRBD1. V shed 11 bases and J 0 bases; nucleotides not matched to a gene: 10. The CDR3 is 14 residues long. Looked up from germline, CDR1 is WNHNN and CDR2 is SYGVQD (reference sequence). The CDR3 DNA sequence: TGCGCCGGGGACCCAGGGGGATCCTCCTACGAGCAGTACGTC. Protein: CAGDPGGSSYEQYV.

This clonotype showed up many times. The chain uses TRBV7-2 and TRBJ2-7; 9 bases map to TRBD2. Germline loops: CDR1 SGHTA, CDR2 FQGNSA. This CDR3 region has 15 residues. Trimming at V came to 1 base and at J to 3 bases, leaving 4 bases not matched to a gene. CDR3 amino acids: CASSLVAGADYEQYV. The CDR3, as DNA: TGTGCCAGCAGCTTAGTAGCGGGGGCTGACTACGAGCAGTACGTC.

This clonotype appeared many times. The chain carries TRBV7-2 and TRBJ2-7; 9 bases line up with TRBD1. The germline V gene encodes CDR1 SGHTA and CDR2 FQGNSA. V was clipped by 1 base and J by 4 bases; unmatched bases: 11. This CDR3 comprises 17 residues. CDR3 in DNA: TGTGCCAGCAGCTTAGGACAGGGGGGCTCTCAAGTTTACGAGCAGTACTTC. It codes for CASSLGQGGSQVYEQYF.

This clonotype was observed many times. The rearrangement uses TRBV7-9 and TRBJ1-1; the D is unclear. V lost 4 bases and J 0 bases, leaving 12 bases between the germline ends. CDR3 length: 15 residues. Looked up from germline, CDR1 is SEHNR and CDR2 is FQNEAQ (reference sequence). DNA of the CDR3: TGTGCCAGCAGCTCGGACCTTTCTTTGAACACTGAAGCTTTCTTT. Amino acid sequence: CASSSDLSLNTEAFF. Full variable domain (remainder filled in from reference TRBV7-9 and TRBJ1-1): DTGVSQNPRHKITKRGQNVTFRCDPISEHNRLYWYRQTLGQGPEFLTYFQNEAQLEKSRLLSDRFSAERPKGSFSTLEIQRTEQGDSAMYLCASSSDLSLNTEAFFGQGTRLTVV.

Many counts were recorded for this clonotype. This chain joins TRBV6-4 and TRBJ2-3; 8 bases match TRBD2. This CDR3 has 14 residues. With V trimmed by 3 bases and J by 2 bases, 1 base remained unmatched. Germline loops: CDR1 MRHNA, CDR2 SNTAGT. CDR3 amino acids: CASSERGATDTQYF. The DNA for the CDR3 is TGTGCCAGCAGTGAGCGGGGGGCCACAGATACGCAGTATTTT.

Many counts were recorded for this clonotype. The chain employs TRBV11-3 and TRBJ2-1; 11 bases are shared with TRBD2. Germline CDR1 and CDR2: SGHNT and YENEEA. The CDR3 has 16 amino acids. Unmatched junction bases numbered 9, after V lost 4 bases and J lost 7 bases. This CDR3 is CASSSGDTSGSNEQFF. DNA for the CDR3: TGTGCCAGCAGCTCCGGGGACACTAGCGGGAGTAATGAGCAGTTCTTC.

This clonotype was counted at least ten times. V usage is TRBV7-9 and J usage is TRBJ2-7, with D hard to call. This CDR3 contains 16 residues. Trimming removed 5 bases from V and 3 bases from J, with 20 bases in between. Germline V gives CDR1 SEHNR, CDR2 FQNEAQ (reference sequence). CDR3 DNA: TGTGCCAGCAGCCCCCTGACCGGTCCCATAAACTACGAGCAGTACTTC. This encodes CASSPLTGPINYEQYF.

This clonotype occurred many times. The chain employs TRBV6-5 and TRBJ2-5; 7 bases agree with TRBD1. The V gene end was trimmed by 6 bases and the J gene end by 5 bases; junction bases not matched to a gene: 9. CDR1 is MNHEY, CDR2 SVGAGI, per germline. CDR3 length equals 14 residues. In DNA, the CDR3 is TGTGCCAGCAGACCCCTAGGGGGCGGGGAGACCCAGTACTTC. Encoded protein: CASRPLGGGETQYF.

This clonotype was observed at least ten times. CDR3 amino acids: CATADSTYEQYF. CDR3 nucleotides: TGTGCCACCGCCGACAGTACCTACGAGCAGTACTTC. This chain joins TRBV24-1 and TRBJ2-7; tentative D call: TRBD1 (5 bases). The ends were cut back, 9 bases at V and 2 bases at J, with 10 bases in the middle. Germline CDR1 reads KGHDR; CDR2 reads SFDVKD. CDR3 length: 12 residues.